This paragraph reports one T cell receptor (beta chain). The sample belongs to a study of shared clonotypes between healthy human individuals. Germline values: CDR1 MDHEN, CDR2 SYDVKM. This CDR3 comprises 16 residues. Trimming stripped 4 bases from V and 5 bases from J, with 21 bases between. This table comes from immunoSEQ multiplex PCR, and its TCRdb copy is limited to in-frame clones, with some not included. Here the sample spans 2 million to 2.5 million clones, under 95% being singletons. The rearrangement links TRBV28 to TRBJ2-7; D may be TRBD2 (5 bases). This clonotype was obtained from a man between 18 and 35 years old in good health. Some clones in this sample may be carry-over from other donors' samples. The specimen sequenced was naive CD4+ T cells from PBMCs. Subset specified: CD45RA+ positively selected. CDR3 nucleotides: TGTGCCAGCAGTTCAGAGGGCGGCAGGCAGCGCAACGAGCAGTACTTC. It specifies CASSSEGGRQRNEQYF.